The 13 T cell receptor beta chains below come from one sample, sequenced in a study of blood T cell repertoires in COVID-19. Method: immunoSEQ multiplex PCR; TCRdb's copy keeps in-frame clones and lacks some. The repertoire has 150,000 to 200,000 clones, 80% to 95% of them found once; the top ten carry more than 4.5%. Sequencing input: peripheral blood. These TCRs come from a man aged 25 to 40 with COVID-19, enrolled during active disease.

The chain combines TRBV6-4 with TRBJ2-1, with 8 bases aligning to TRBD2. The germline CDR1 and CDR2 sequences are MRHNA and SNTAGT. The J segment lost 0 bases and the V segment lost 3 bases, leaving 1 base of the junction unmatched. The CDR3 sequence is 15 residues long. CDR3 sequence: CASSDSGDSYNEQFF. DNA for the CDR3: TGTGCCAGCAGTGATAGCGGGGACTCCTACAATGAGCAGTTCTTC.

There are a few counts of this clone. The junction does not match germline at one end; this may be a read error. The J gene is TRBJ1-1, the V gene TRBV6-4; D not resolved. The CDR3 contains 14 residues. Germline CDR1 is MRHNA and CDR2 is SNTAGT. The CDR3 DNA follows: TGTGCCAGCAGGGACTCCTCCTGGAACACTGAAGCTTTCTTT. It translates to CASRDSSWNTEAFF.

This chain joins TRBV6-5 and TRBJ2-7, with D possibly being TRBD1 (6 bases). Between the trimmed V and J ends, which lost 4 bases and 0 bases, there was a span of 13 bases. Germline V gives CDR1 MNHEY, CDR2 SVGAGI. The CDR3 has 15 amino acids. CDR3 protein: CASSFRDIPSYEQYF. CDR3 in DNA: TGTGCCAGCAGTTTCCGGGACATACCCTCCTACGAGCAGTACTTC.

The table lists this clone with a count of one. This sequence joins TRBV6-6 and TRBJ2-1; 7 nucleotides match TRBD1. The CDR3 length is 16 residues. Trimming took 0 bases from V and 7 from J; bases not matched to a gene: 9. Germline CDR1 and CDR2: MNHNY and SVGAGI (reference sequence). The CDR3, as DNA: TGTGCCAGCAGTTACTCGACAGGGTCTTTAATAAATGAGCAGTTCTTC. Amino acids: CASSYSTGSLINEQFF.

V is TRBV5-1 and J is TRBJ2-3; D possibly corresponds to TRBD1 (5 bases). The V gene's germline CDR1 is SGHRS and CDR2 YFSETQ. CDR3 length: 15 amino acids. The V end was cut by 0 bases, the J end by 2 bases, with 10 bases between. CDR3 loop: CASSLGSGNTDTQYF. The CDR3 DNA reads as TGCGCCAGCAGCTTGGGGTCAGGGAACACAGATACGCAGTATTTT.

J is TRBJ2-3 and V is TRBV20-1; D call uncertain. Germline V CDR1 and CDR2: DFQATT, SNEGSKA (reference sequence). This CDR3 is built from 14 residues. The V end was cut by 3 bases, the J end by 3 bases, with 13 bases between. The CDR3 protein is CSASLEHFTDTQYF. CDR3 DNA sequence: TGCAGTGCTAGTCTGGAGCACTTTACAGATACGCAGTATTTT.

This clone was observed a handful of times. The rearrangement links TRBV4-2 to TRBJ2-7; 9 positions agree with TRBD2. V lost 2 bases and J lost 2; bases outside the gene matches: 7. Germline V CDR1 and CDR2: LGHNA, YNFKEQ. This CDR3 comprises 16 residues. Here the CDR3 DNA reads TGTGCCAGCAGCCAAACCAGCGGGGGGCCCCCCTACGAGCAGTACTTC. Translated, it gives CASSQTSGGPPYEQYF.

V is TRBV7-9 and J is TRBJ1-1, with D unclear. V was trimmed by 2 bases and J by 0 bases, leaving 7 bases between them. This CDR3 is built from 14 residues. Germline V gene sequence: CDR1 SEHNR, CDR2 FQNEAQ (reference sequence). DNA for the CDR3: TGTGCCAGCAGCTTAATACCAGTGAACACTGAAGCTTTCTTT. It is translated as CASSLIPVNTEAFF.

V gene TRBV5-4 combines with J gene TRBJ1-6; tentatively, D is TRBD1 (5 bases). Germline V gene sequence: CDR1 SGHNT, CDR2 YYREEE (reference sequence). The CDR3 is made up of 17 amino acids. V lost 3 bases and J 0 bases, leaving 13 bases between the germline ends. The DNA of the CDR3 is TGTGCCAGCAGCTCGGGTCTGGGGGGCTCCTATAATTCACCCCTCCACTTT. This translates into CASSSGLGGSYNSPLHF. Drawing the rest from reference TRBV5-4 and TRBJ1-6, the complete variable domain is ETGVTQSPTHLIKTRGQQVTLRCSSQSGHNTVSWYQQALGQGPQFIFQYYREEENGRGNFPPRFSGLQFPNYSSELNVNALELDDSALYLCASSSGLGGSYNSPLHFGNGTRLTVT.

V gene TRBV2 combines with J gene TRBJ2-1; 9 nucleotides match TRBD2. Germline V CDR1 and CDR2: SNHLY, FYNNEI. This CDR3 region has 15 residues. V trimming: 8 bases; J trimming: 8 bases; junction bases outside the gene matches: 13. This CDR3 is CASAYEGLAGHEQFF. The CDR3 DNA reads as TGTGCCAGCGCTTACGAGGGGCTAGCGGGACATGAGCAGTTCTTC.

The chain joins TRBV15 to TRBJ1-2; TRBD1 matches at 7 bases. CDR3 length equals 13 residues. Trimming took 5 bases from V and 3 from J; bases not matched to a gene: 3. Per germline, CDR1 LNHNV and CDR2 YYDKDF (reference sequence). The CDR3 coding sequence is TGTGCCACCAGCGCCGGACAGGACTATGGCTACACCTTC. This codes for CATSAGQDYGYTF.

As DNA, the CDR3 is TGTGCCAGCAGTTTAGGTAGCGGGATTACCTACAATGAGCAGTTCTTC. It translates to CASSLGSGITYNEQFF. This chain links TRBV27 with TRBJ2-1; 8 bases agree with TRBD2. The CDR3 contains 16 residues. V lost 2 bases to trimming and J lost 2 bases; unmatched junction nucleotides: 5. Germline lookup yields CDR1 MNHEY and CDR2 SMNVEV (reference sequence).

V and J are TRBV4-2 and TRBJ2-2, with 7 positions matching TRBD1. This CDR3 region has 17 residues. J lost 0 bases, V lost 7 bases, and 11 bases had no gene match. The germline CDR1 and CDR2 sequences are LGHNA and YNFKEQ. The CDR3 region is CASTPRPGQTNTGELFF. The CDR3 DNA sequence: TGTGCCAGCACCCCTCGGCCGGGACAGACGAACACCGGGGAGCTGTTTTTT.